These 19 T cell receptor beta chains share one sample of origin, sequenced in a study of blood T cell repertoires in COVID-19. The assay was immunoSEQ multiplex PCR, and TCRdb's table has in-frame clones only and misses some. The data hold 110,000 to 150,000 clones, with around 80% observed a single time. Sequenced input: PBMCs or T cells enriched from blood (not recorded which). The receptors derive from a woman in her forties or fifties who had recovered from COVID-19.

A few counts support this clone. The chain is built from TRBV6-5 and TRBJ2-1, with D possibly being TRBD2 (7 bases). V lost 7 bases and J 10 bases, leaving 17 bases between the germline ends. The CDR3 is made up of 13 amino acids. The germline gives CDR1 MNHEY, CDR2 SVGAGI. The CDR3 spells CASIQQGGFEQFF. CDR3 DNA: TGTGCCAGCATTCAACAGGGAGGGTTCGAGCAGTTCTTC.

This rearrangement joins TRBV14 to TRBJ2-3, with 10 bases that match TRBD1. This CDR3 region has 17 residues. V was pared by 3 bases and J by 5 bases, with 11 bases of the junction left unmatched. Per germline, CDR1 SGHDN and CDR2 FVKESK. The CDR3: CASSHRWLGQGKDTQYF. The CDR3 nucleotides are TGTGCCAGCAGCCACCGATGGCTGGGACAGGGGAAAGATACGCAGTATTTT.

The J gene is TRBJ2-1, the V gene TRBV10-3; D possibly corresponds to TRBD1 (5 bases). The CDR3 has 13 residues. Per the germline V gene, CDR1 is ENHRY and CDR2 is SYGVKD. The V gene lost 6 bases and the J gene lost 6 bases, with 12 bases spanning the gap. CDR3 DNA sequence: TGTGCCATCAGATCAGGGTCCCCCAATGAGCAGTTCTTC. Translated: CAIRSGSPNEQFF.

The chain uses TRBV10-3 and TRBJ1-5; D is perhaps TRBD1 (5 bases). This CDR3 is built from 13 residues. Germline V gene lookup returns CDR1 ENHRY and CDR2 SYGVKD. The ends were cut back, 9 bases at V and 7 bases at J, with 16 bases in the middle. CDR3 sequence reads: CAMGRRGDQPQHF. The CDR3 DNA reads TGTGCCATGGGACGGAGGGGTGACCAGCCCCAGCATTTT.

The J gene is TRBJ1-2, the V gene TRBV11-2; maybe TRBD1 (5 bases). V gave up 1 base and J gave up 4 bases, with 7 bases separating them. Germline V gene sequence: CDR1 SGHAT, CDR2 FQNNGV. The CDR3 covers 13 residues. The CDR3 reads CASSLVTGYGYTF. The DNA for the CDR3 is TGTGCCAGCAGCTTAGTAACAGGCTATGGCTACACCTTC.

This sequence joins TRBV30 and TRBJ1-2; maybe TRBD1 (6 bases). The CDR3 extends over 14 amino acids. Trimming cost V 2 bases and J 0 bases, with 10 bases left between them. Germline CDR1 is GTSNPN and CDR2 is SVGIG (reference sequence). This chain's CDR3 is CAWSRTDANYGYTF. The CDR3 nucleotides are TGTGCCTGGAGTCGGACAGACGCTAACTATGGCTACACCTTC.

This clone was seen a single time. The chain carries TRBV6-5 and TRBJ2-1, with TRBD1 as a possible D gene (6 bases). CDR1 is MNHEY, CDR2 SVGAGI, per germline. V dropped 5 bases and J dropped 7 bases, with 12 bases sitting between them. CDR3 length: 13 amino acids. In DNA, the CDR3 is TGTGCCAGCAGTAAACAGGGTGGAAATGAGCAGTTCTTC. Translated, it gives CASSKQGGNEQFF.

The chain has TRBV6-5 and TRBJ2-2, with 9 bases aligning to TRBD2. V was clipped by 6 bases and J by 1 base; unmatched bases: 3. CDR1 and CDR2 from the germline V gene are MNHEY and SVGAGI. CDR3 length: 15 residues. This chain's CDR3 is CASRPAGGNTGELFF. CDR3 coding DNA: TGTGCCAGCAGACCAGCGGGGGGGAACACCGGGGAGCTGTTTTTT.

The sample holds one count of this clone. The chain employs TRBV7-2 and TRBJ2-5; 9 positions match TRBD1. The V gene end was trimmed by 3 bases and the J gene end by 0 bases; junction bases not matched to a gene: 2. The CDR3 totals 15 residues. Germline V CDR1 and CDR2: SGHTA, FQGNSA. The CDR3 sequence is CASSLGDRDQETQYF. CDR3 DNA: TGTGCCAGCAGCTTGGGGGACAGGGACCAAGAGACCCAGTACTTC.

This sequence joins TRBV7-6 and TRBJ1-2, with D uncertain. The CDR3 is made up of 15 amino acids. The V end lost 5 bases, the J end lost 4 bases, and 17 bases lay between the germline ends. CDR1 is SGHVS, CDR2 FNYEAQ, per germline. CDR3 region: CASSPYPDTSYGYTF. For the CDR3, the DNA is TGTGCCAGCAGCCCCTACCCCGACACCTCCTATGGCTACACCTTC.

V usage is TRBV10-3 and J usage is TRBJ2-1, with 7 bases matching TRBD1. The V segment lost 3 bases and the J segment 7 bases; nucleotides outside the gene matches: 9. The CDR3 extends over 15 amino acids. Germline V gene sequence: CDR1 ENHRY, CDR2 SYGVKD. The CDR3 DNA reads as TGTGCCATCAGTGATTCACTAACCAGGGGGAATGAGCAGTTCTTC. Translated: CAISDSLTRGNEQFF.

The chain links TRBV5-4 to TRBJ1-3; tentative D call: TRBD1 (6 bases). Looked up from germline, CDR1 is SGHNT and CDR2 is YYREEE (reference sequence). Trimming left V 4 bases short and J 0 bases short, with 8 bases between. CDR3 length: 14 residues. CDR3 loop: CASSDRTSGNTIYF. The CDR3, as DNA: TGTGCCAGCAGCGACAGGACCTCTGGAAACACCATATATTTT.

To note about this clone: A much larger clone lies a single base off, so this may be a read error. V gene TRBV5-5 combines with J gene TRBJ2-3; D uncertain. Germline lookup yields CDR1 SGHKS and CDR2 YYEKEE (reference sequence). CDR3 length: 13 amino acids. The V end was cut by 2 bases, the J end by 3 bases, with 7 bases between. In DNA form, the CDR3 reads TGTGCCAGCAGCTTCTCGAGTACAGATACGCAGTATTTT. It encodes CASSFSSTDTQYF.

This sequence joins TRBV5-4 and TRBJ1-1, with TRBD1 matching 7 bases. The length of the CDR3 is 16 residues. Germline lookup yields CDR1 SGHNT and CDR2 YYREEE (reference sequence). Losses at the gene ends were 4 bases for V and 1 base for J; bases not matched to a gene: 10. CDR3 residues: CASSPKEQGTNTEAFF. DNA of the CDR3: TGTGCCAGCAGCCCCAAAGAACAGGGGACGAACACTGAAGCTTTCTTT.

The chain links TRBV5-6 to TRBJ1-2, with D unclear. CDR1 and CDR2 (germline): SGHDT, YYEEEE. V lost 6 bases, J lost 3 bases, and 15 bases lay in between. The CDR3 totals 14 residues. The DNA of the CDR3 is TGTGCCAGCAACTTTGCCGGAGGACACTATGGCTACACCTTC. It is translated as CASNFAGGHYGYTF.

This clone was observed a handful of times. The rearrangement joins TRBV19 to TRBJ1-1; no clear D gene. Trimming stripped 6 bases from V and 1 base from J, with 9 bases between. The CDR3 has 13 residues. Germline V gene data show CDR1 as LNHDA and CDR2 as SQIVND (reference sequence). CDR3 loop: CASSPGRNTEAFF. CDR3 sequence (DNA): TGTGCCAGTAGCCCGGGGAGGAACACTGAAGCTTTCTTT.

The chain links TRBV28 to TRBJ2-1; no clear D gene. The CDR3 is 14 amino acids. CDR1 is MDHEN, CDR2 SYDVKM, per germline. The V and J ends lost 3 bases and 3 bases respectively, with 9 bases between them. The CDR3 is CASSFPAGYNEQFF. The CDR3 DNA is TGTGCCAGCAGTTTTCCCGCAGGCTACAATGAGCAGTTCTTC.

V usage is TRBV19 and J usage is TRBJ1-1, with a tentative D call TRBD1 (5 bases). CDR1 is LNHDA, CDR2 SQIVND, per germline (reference sequence). V was trimmed by 1 base and J by 3 bases, leaving 21 bases between them. The CDR3 totals 18 residues. The chain's CDR3 is CASSIGGRGRRMDTEAFF. The CDR3 bases are TGTGCCAGTAGTATAGGGGGGAGGGGTCGCCGTATGGACACTGAAGCTTTCTTT.

The rearrangement links TRBV29-1 to TRBJ1-6; D gene uncertain. The CDR3 totals 13 residues. Looked up from germline, CDR1 is SQVTM and CDR2 is ANQGSEA. V gave up 5 bases and J gave up 0 bases, with 5 bases separating them. This CDR3 reads CSVLSSYNSPLHF. CDR3 DNA sequence: TGCAGCGTTTTGAGCTCCTATAATTCACCCCTCCACTTT.